Below, 16 T cell receptor beta chains from the same sample are listed, as sequenced in a study of CD8+ T cells in alopecia areata. Extraction of RNA preceded its reverse transcription into cDNA, which served as the sequencing template. The protocol was immunoSEQ multiplex PCR, while the TCRdb copy is restricted to in-frame clones and leaves out a portion. The repertoire holds some 110,000 clones, with roughly 50% as singletons. Noted treatment: oral pan-JAK inhibitor, 5-10 mg twice daily. This sample comprised CD8+ T cells sorted from blood, obtained at week 24, from a patient treated with tofacitinib. The source is a human donor with alopecia areata.

This clone showed up just a few times. CDR3 loop: CASSPDRGHEQYF. In DNA form, the CDR3 reads TGTGCCAGCAGCCCGGACAGGGGCCACGAGCAGTACTTC. The chain combines TRBV9 with TRBJ2-7; TRBD1 matches 9 bases. The germline gives CDR1 SGDLS, CDR2 YYNGEE. The CDR3 covers 13 residues. The V segment lost 4 bases and the J segment 5 bases; nucleotides outside the gene matches: 4.

V and J are TRBV11-2 and TRBJ2-1; D remains ambiguous. The germline V gene has CDR1 SGHAT and CDR2 FQNNGV. The CDR3 extends over 16 amino acids. V gave up 3 bases and J gave up 4 bases, with 16 bases separating them. The CDR3 DNA follows: TGTGCCAGCAGCTTCGACACACTACAATGGTACAATGAGCAGTTCTTC. Translated, it gives CASSFDTLQWYNEQFF.

The rearrangement joins TRBV5-6 to TRBJ1-2; 7 nucleotides agree with TRBD1. The ends lost 3 bases at V and 8 bases at J; junction bases unmatched: 7. The germline V gene encodes CDR1 SGHDT and CDR2 YYEEEE. This CDR3 has 13 residues. CDR3 in DNA: TGTGCCAGCAGCTCCCCGGGACAGAGGGGCTACACCTTC. Its protein is CASSSPGQRGYTF.

This chain connects TRBV9 to TRBJ2-7; D may match TRBD1 or TRBD2 (7 bases each). CDR3 size: 16 residues. CDR1 and CDR2 from the germline V gene are SGDLS and YYNGEE. Trimming took off 3 bases at V and 0 bases at J, with 16 bases between the two ends. Written as DNA, the CDR3 is TGTGCCAGCAGCGCGGGGGGACAGCCTAGCTCCTACGAGCAGTACTTC. Amino acid sequence: CASSAGGQPSSYEQYF.

J is TRBJ2-7 and V is TRBV9, with TRBD1 identical over 9 bases. Germline CDR1 SGDLS, CDR2 YYNGEE. The CDR3 runs 15 residues. V shed 5 bases, J shed 5 bases, and the junction held 11 bases outside the gene matches. CDR3 DNA sequence: TGTGCCAGCAGTTACTCGGGACAGGGCACCAACGAGCAGTACTTC. This gives the protein CASSYSGQGTNEQYF.

J is TRBJ2-7 and V is TRBV7-2, with D perhaps matching TRBD2 (5 bases). The CDR3 has 17 amino acids. Deletions cut 6 bases from V and 3 bases from J, with 24 bases between. Germline values: CDR1 SGHTA, CDR2 FQGNSA. In DNA form, the CDR3 reads TGTGCCAGCAGTTTTGACTCCAGGCTTAACGGGGTCTACGAGCAGTACTTC. Its protein is CASSFDSRLNGVYEQYF.

This clone was observed a few times. The chain uses TRBV19 and TRBJ2-3; D is ambiguous. Germline loops: CDR1 LNHDA, CDR2 SQIVND (reference sequence). The CDR3 sequence is 15 residues long. V shed 6 bases and J shed 0 bases, with 13 bases lying between them. CDR3 nucleotide sequence: TGTGCCAGTAGCCTTACTGGCTTCAGCACAGATACGCAGTATTTT. Translating gives CASSLTGFSTDTQYF.

Here the CDR3 reads CSVVNRDEEKLFF. Here the CDR3 DNA reads TGCAGCGTTGTAAACAGGGATGAGGAAAAACTGTTTTTT. The gene calls are TRBV29-1 and TRBJ1-4; TRBD1 might be the D (6 bases). The CDR3 contains 13 residues. CDR1 is SQVTM and CDR2 is ANQGSEA in the germline V gene. Trimming cost V 4 bases and J 8 bases, with 14 bases left between them. The whole variable domain, remainder taken from reference TRBV29-1 and TRBJ1-4, is SAVISQKPSRDICQRGTSLTIQCQVDSQVTMMFWYRQQPGQSLTLIATANQGSEATYESGFVIDKFPISRPNLTFSTLTVSNMSPEDSSIYLCSVVNRDEEKLFFGSGTQLSVL.

This chain connects TRBV27 to TRBJ2-1; 7 bases are a match to TRBD1. V trimming: 6 bases; J trimming: 2 bases; junction bases outside the gene matches: 4. This CDR3 contains 14 residues. The germline CDR1 and CDR2 sequences are MNHEY and SMNVEV (reference sequence). CDR3 amino acids: CASSGDRAYNEQFF. CDR3 nucleotide sequence: TGTGCCAGCAGCGGGGACAGAGCCTACAATGAGCAGTTCTTC.

The chain uses TRBV11-2 and TRBJ2-3, with D possibly TRBD1 on 6 matching bases. CDR3 length: 15 residues. V gave up 5 bases and J gave up 1 base, with 13 bases separating them. The V gene's germline CDR1 is SGHAT and CDR2 FQNNGV. CDR3 region: CASSPYAGGTDTQYF. As DNA, the CDR3 is TGTGCCAGCAGCCCATATGCAGGGGGCACAGATACGCAGTATTTT.

The chain links TRBV13 to TRBJ2-5; D is uncertain. CDR1 is PRHDT and CDR2 is FYEKMQ in the germline V gene (reference sequence). This CDR3 has 13 residues. V shed 0 bases and J shed 1 base, with 3 bases lying between them. CDR3 bases: TGTGCCAGCAGCTTAGGCATCCAAGAGACCCAGTACTTC. Its protein product is CASSLGIQETQYF.

The V call is TRBV5-6, the J call TRBJ2-3, with D uncertain. From germline, CDR1 is SGHDT and CDR2 YYEEEE. CDR3 size: 13 residues. Trimming took 0 bases from V and 4 from J, leaving 6 bases between them. CDR3: CASSLDSPDTQYF. As DNA, the CDR3 is TGTGCCAGCAGCTTGGACTCACCAGATACGCAGTATTTT.

J is TRBJ1-2 and V is TRBV6-6; D remains ambiguous. Trimming took off 4 bases at V and 4 bases at J, with 7 bases between the two ends. CDR1 and CDR2 from the germline V gene are MNHNY and SVGAGI (reference sequence). The CDR3 loop spans 12 amino acids. CDR3 coding DNA: TGTGCCAGCAGTTCAAACACCTATGGCTACACCTTC. It specifies CASSSNTYGYTF.

V gene TRBV5-6 combines with J gene TRBJ2-5; D is uncertain. The CDR3 runs to 15 residues. Germline-derived CDR1 and CDR2 are SGHDT and YYEEEE. Between the trimmed V and J ends, which lost 4 bases and 4 bases, there was a span of 17 bases. CDR3 sequence reads: CASSARLMSPETQYF. CDR3 nucleotide sequence: TGTGCCAGCAGCGCCCGCCTCATGAGCCCAGAGACCCAGTACTTC.

The CDR3 DNA sequence: TGTGCCAGCTATGGGACTAGCGGGGACTACACAGATACGCAGTATTTT. The encoded protein is CASYGTSGDYTDTQYF. The gene calls are TRBV13 and TRBJ2-3; 13 nucleotides align to TRBD2. V shed 8 bases, J shed 2 bases, and the junction held 7 bases outside the gene matches. The CDR3 loop spans 16 amino acids. CDR1 is PRHDT and CDR2 is FYEKMQ in the germline V gene (reference sequence).

The chain joins TRBV2 to TRBJ2-7, with 7 bases lining up with TRBD2. This CDR3 is built from 15 residues. From germline, CDR1 is SNHLY and CDR2 FYNNEI. V trimming: 0 bases; J trimming: 2 bases; junction bases outside the gene matches: 4. In DNA, the CDR3 is TGTGCCAGCAGTGAAGCAGGCGGGGGTCCCTACGAGCAGTACTTC. The encoded protein is CASSEAGGGPYEQYF.